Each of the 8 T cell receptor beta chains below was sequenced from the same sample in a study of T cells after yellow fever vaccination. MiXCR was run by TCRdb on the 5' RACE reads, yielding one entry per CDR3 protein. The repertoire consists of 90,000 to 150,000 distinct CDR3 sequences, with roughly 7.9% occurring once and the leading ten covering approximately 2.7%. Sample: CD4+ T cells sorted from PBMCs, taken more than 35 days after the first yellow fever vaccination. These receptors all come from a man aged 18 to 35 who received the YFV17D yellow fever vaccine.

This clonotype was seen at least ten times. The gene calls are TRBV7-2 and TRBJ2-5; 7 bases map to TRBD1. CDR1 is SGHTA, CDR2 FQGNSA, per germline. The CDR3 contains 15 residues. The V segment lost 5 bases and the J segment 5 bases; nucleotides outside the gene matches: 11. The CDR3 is CASSRQGLHSETQYF. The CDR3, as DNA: TGTGCCAGCAGCAGACAGGGATTACATTCTGAGACCCAGTACTTC.

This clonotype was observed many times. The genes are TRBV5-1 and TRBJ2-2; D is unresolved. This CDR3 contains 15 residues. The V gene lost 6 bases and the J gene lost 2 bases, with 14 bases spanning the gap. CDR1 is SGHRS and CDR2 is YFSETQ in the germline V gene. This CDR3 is CASTPGRINTGELFF. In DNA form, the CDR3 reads TGCGCCAGCACCCCTGGCAGGATTAACACCGGGGAGCTGTTTTTT.

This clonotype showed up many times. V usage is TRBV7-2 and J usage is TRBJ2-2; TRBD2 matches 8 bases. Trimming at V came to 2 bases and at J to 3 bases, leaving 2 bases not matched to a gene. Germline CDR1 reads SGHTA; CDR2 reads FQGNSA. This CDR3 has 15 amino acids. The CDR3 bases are TGTGCCAGCAGCTTAATGACTAGCGACACCGGGGAGCTGTTTTTT. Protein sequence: CASSLMTSDTGELFF. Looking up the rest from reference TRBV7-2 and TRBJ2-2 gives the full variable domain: GAGVSQSPSNKVTEKGKDVELRCDPISGHTALYWYRQSLGQGLEFLIYFQGNSAPDKSGLPSDRFSAERTGGSVSTLTIQRTQQEDSAVYLCASSLMTSDTGELFFGEGSRLTVL.

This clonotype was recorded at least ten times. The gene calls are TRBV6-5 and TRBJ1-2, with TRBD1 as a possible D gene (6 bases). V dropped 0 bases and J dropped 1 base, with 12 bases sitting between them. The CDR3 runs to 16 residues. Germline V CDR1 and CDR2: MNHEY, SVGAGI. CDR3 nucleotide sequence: TGTGCCAGCAGTTACTCTACAGGGCCGGTTAACTATGGCTACACCTTC. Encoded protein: CASSYSTGPVNYGYTF.

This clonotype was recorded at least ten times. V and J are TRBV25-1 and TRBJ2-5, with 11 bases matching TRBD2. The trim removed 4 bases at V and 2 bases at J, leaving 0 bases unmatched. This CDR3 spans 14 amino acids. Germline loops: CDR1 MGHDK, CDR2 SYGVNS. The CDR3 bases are TGTGCCAGCAGTGGACTAGCGGGGCAAGAGACCCAGTACTTC. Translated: CASSGLAGQETQYF.

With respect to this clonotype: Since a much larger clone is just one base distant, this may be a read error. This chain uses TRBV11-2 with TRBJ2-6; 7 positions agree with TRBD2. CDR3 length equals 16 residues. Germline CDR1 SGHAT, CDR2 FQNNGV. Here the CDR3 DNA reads TGTGCCAGCAGCCCCTGGGGGGGGTCTGGGGCCAACGTCCCGACTTTC. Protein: CASSPWGGSGANVPTF.

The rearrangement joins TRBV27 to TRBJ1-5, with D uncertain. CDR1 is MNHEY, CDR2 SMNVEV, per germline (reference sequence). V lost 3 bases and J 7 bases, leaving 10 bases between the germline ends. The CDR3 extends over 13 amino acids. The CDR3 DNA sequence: TGTGCCAGCAGTTTTAAGGTAACCCAGCCCCAGCATTTT. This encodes CASSFKVTQPQHF.

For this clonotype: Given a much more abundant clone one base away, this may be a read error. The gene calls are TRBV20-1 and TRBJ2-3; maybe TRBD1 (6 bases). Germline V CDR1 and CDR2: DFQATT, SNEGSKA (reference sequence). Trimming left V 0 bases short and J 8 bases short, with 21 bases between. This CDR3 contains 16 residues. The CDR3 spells CSARDTTLGGSGTQYF. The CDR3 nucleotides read TGCAGTGCTAGAGACACCACGCTAGGGGGAAGTGGTACGCAGTATTTT.